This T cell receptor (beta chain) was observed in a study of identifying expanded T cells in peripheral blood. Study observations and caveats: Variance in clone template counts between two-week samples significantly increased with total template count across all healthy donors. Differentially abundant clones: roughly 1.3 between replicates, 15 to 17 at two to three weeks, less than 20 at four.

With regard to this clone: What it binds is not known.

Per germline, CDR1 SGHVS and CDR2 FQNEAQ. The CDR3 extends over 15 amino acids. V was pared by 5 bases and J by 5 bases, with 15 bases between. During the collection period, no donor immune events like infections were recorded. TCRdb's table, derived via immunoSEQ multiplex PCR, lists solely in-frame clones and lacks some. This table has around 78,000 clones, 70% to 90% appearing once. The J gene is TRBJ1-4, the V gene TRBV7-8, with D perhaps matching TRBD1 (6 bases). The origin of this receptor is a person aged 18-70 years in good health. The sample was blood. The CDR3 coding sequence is TGTGCCAGCAGCCAAAAAGACAGGCTGAATGAAAAACTGTTTTTT. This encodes CASSQKDRLNEKLFF.